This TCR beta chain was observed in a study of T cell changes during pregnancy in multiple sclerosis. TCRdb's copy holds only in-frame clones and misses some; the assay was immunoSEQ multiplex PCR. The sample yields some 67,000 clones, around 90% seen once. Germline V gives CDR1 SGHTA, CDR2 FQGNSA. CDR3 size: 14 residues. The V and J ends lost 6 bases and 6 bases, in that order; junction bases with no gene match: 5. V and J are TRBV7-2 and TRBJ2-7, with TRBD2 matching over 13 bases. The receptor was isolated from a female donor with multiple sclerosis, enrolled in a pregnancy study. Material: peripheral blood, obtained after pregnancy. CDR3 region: CASRTSGRAIEQYF. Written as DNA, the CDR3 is TGTGCCAGCAGAACTAGCGGGAGGGCCATCGAGCAGTACTTC.